Following are 9 T cell receptor beta chains from one sample sequenced in a study of radiation and T cells in renal cell carcinoma. Some clones are missing from TCRdb's copy, which holds only in-frame ones; the method was immunoSEQ multiplex PCR. The table has 130,000 or so clones, around 78% seen once. Described time point: baseline pretreatment blood. The treatment was: 15 Gy SBRT to primary tumor, nephrectomy 4 weeks later. The specimen comprised blood, sampled from a patient whose treatment included radiotherapy and nephrectomy. These receptors were collected from a woman between 50 and 59 years old with renal cell carcinoma.

This clone has just one count. V and J are TRBV6-5 and TRBJ2-5; 11 nucleotides agree with TRBD1. J was trimmed by 5 bases and V by 8 bases; bases with no gene match: 10. This CDR3 is 15 amino acids long. Germline CDR1 and CDR2: MNHEY and SVGAGI. The CDR3 sequence: CASDRTGGQRETQYF. CDR3 nucleotides: TGTGCCAGCGACAGGACAGGGGGCCAACGGGAGACCCAGTACTTC.

The chain joins TRBV11-2 to TRBJ2-7, with 8 positions matching TRBD1. Germline V gene lookup returns CDR1 SGHAT and CDR2 FQNNGV. J gave up 5 bases and V 2 bases, and 5 bases lay outside the gene matches. The CDR3 is made up of 14 amino acids. In nucleotides, the CDR3 is TGTGCCAGCAGCTTAAAGACAGGGGCCCACGAGCAGTACTTC. This codes for CASSLKTGAHEQYF.

The gene calls are TRBV5-6 and TRBJ1-2; D is undetermined. Trimming took off 1 base at V and 1 base at J, with 11 bases between the two ends. This CDR3 spans 15 amino acids. Germline V gene sequence: CDR1 SGHDT, CDR2 YYEEEE. The CDR3 region is CASSLPLHDNYGYTF. The CDR3 DNA reads as TGTGCCAGCAGCTTGCCGCTACATGATAACTATGGCTACACCTTC.

The gene calls are TRBV6-5 and TRBJ2-3; no clear D gene. With 8 bases removed from V and 3 bases from J, the gap between germline ends came to 9 bases. The CDR3 has 12 amino acids. Germline CDR1 and CDR2: MNHEY and SVGAGI. CDR3 loop: CASRSRTDTQYF. In DNA, the CDR3 is TGTGCCAGCCGATCTAGAACAGATACGCAGTATTTT.

The chain recombines TRBV7-2 with TRBJ1-6; 10 bases agree with TRBD1. The germline gives CDR1 SGHTA, CDR2 FQGNSA. Trimming removed 5 bases from V and 9 bases from J; junction bases left unmatched: 10. This CDR3 has 16 amino acids. The CDR3 loop is CASSPRDRGYLSPLHF. DNA of the CDR3: TGTGCCAGCAGCCCCCGGGACAGGGGTTATCTTTCACCCCTCCACTTT.

Only one count was recorded for this clone. This chain uses TRBV7-9 with TRBJ2-2; 9 nucleotides line up with TRBD1. Losses at the gene ends were 6 bases for V and 2 bases for J; bases not matched to a gene: 7. This CDR3 region has 16 residues. Germline assignment: CDR1 SEHNR and CDR2 FQNEAQ (reference sequence). The CDR3 loop reads CASRPRTGDNTGELFF. The CDR3 DNA reads as TGTGCCAGCAGACCCCGGACAGGGGACAACACCGGGGAGCTGTTTTTT.

About this clone itself: The same CDR3 can be traced to other DNA sequences in this sample. This rearrangement joins TRBV5-1 to TRBJ2-3, with 10 bases lining up with TRBD2. The CDR3 is 15 residues long. The J segment lost 6 bases and the V segment lost 0 bases, leaving 4 bases of the junction unmatched. Germline CDR1 reads SGHRS; CDR2 reads YFSETQ. The CDR3 DNA follows: TGCGCCAGCAGCTTGGCTAGCGGGAGAACTGATACGCAGTATTTT. Its translation: CASSLASGRTDTQYF.

Of note for this clone: Other DNA sequences in this sample translate to the same CDR3. This rearrangement joins TRBV20-1 to TRBJ2-7; D unclear. The germline V and J ends were trimmed by 5 bases and 2 bases, with 7 bases remaining between them. The length of the CDR3 is 11 residues. Germline CDR1 and CDR2: DFQATT and SNEGSKA (reference sequence). CDR3: CSADRAYEQYF. CDR3 in DNA: TGCAGTGCTGATAGGGCCTACGAGCAGTACTTC.

The genes are TRBV5-1 and TRBJ1-4, with D possibly being TRBD1 (6 bases). Germline CDR1 reads SGHRS; CDR2 reads YFSETQ. This CDR3 spans 17 amino acids. Trimming stripped 0 bases from V and 6 bases from J, with 18 bases between. Here the CDR3 DNA reads TGCGCCAGCAGCTTGGGCAGGGGCTACCTCGGGGATGAAAAACTGTTTTTT. Translating gives CASSLGRGYLGDEKLFF.